The sequence of this T cell receptor (beta chain) was determined in a study of siplizumab effects on memory and regulatory T cells. Study results and limitations: Siplizumab conditions gave an average of approximately 70% Treg-derived mappable alloreactive CD4+ clones, versus about 30% for controls. Siplizumab brought about a significant reduction in alloreactive sequences traceable to unstimulated CD4+ memory cells. Naive T cell populations appeared to exhibit greater diversity than memory cells and appeared to be major alloresponse contributors.

V lost 6 bases and J lost 4; bases outside the gene matches: 4. The V gene's germline CDR1 is SQVTM and CDR2 ANQGSEA. The CDR3 has 12 amino acids. This table comes from immunoSEQ multiplex PCR, and its TCRdb copy is limited to in-frame clones, with some not included. The repertoire holds more than 60,000 clones, with about 96% as singletons. With regard to this clone: Its antigen is not known.

The clonotype comes from a human donor in good health. The V gene is TRBV29-1, the J gene TRBJ1-2; the match to TRBD1 covers 8 bases. The material sequenced was naive CD8+ T cells sorted from blood. The CDR3 nucleotides read TGCAGCGTCCCACAGGGGGGCTATGGCTACACCTTC. This translates into CSVPQGGYGYTF.